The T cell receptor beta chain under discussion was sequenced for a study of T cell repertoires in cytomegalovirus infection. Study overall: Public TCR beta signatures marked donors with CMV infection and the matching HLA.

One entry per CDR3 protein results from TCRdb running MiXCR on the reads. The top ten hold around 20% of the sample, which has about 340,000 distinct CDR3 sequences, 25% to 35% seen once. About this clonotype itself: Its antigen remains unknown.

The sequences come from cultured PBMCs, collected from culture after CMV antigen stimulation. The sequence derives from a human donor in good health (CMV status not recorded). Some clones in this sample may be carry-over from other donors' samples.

In DNA form, the CDR3 reads TGTGCCAGCAGCTTAACGGGGGAGCGTGAAAAACTGTTTTTT. The encoded protein is CASSLTGEREKLFF. The chain is built from TRBV7-8 and TRBJ1-4; possible D gene TRBD1, 5 bases. In germline, CDR1 is SGHVS, CDR2 FQNEAQ. Trimming took off 2 bases at V and 7 bases at J, with 11 bases between the two ends. The CDR3 covers 14 residues.